The T cell receptor (beta chain) described here comes from a study of Ad26.COV2.S vaccination and SARS-CoV-2 variants. Looked up from germline, CDR1 is ENHRY and CDR2 is SYGVKD. The CDR3 has 15 residues. V was pared by 0 bases and J by 0 bases, with 8 bases between. The table came from immunoSEQ multiplex PCR; TCRdb's copy has only in-frame clones and leaves some out. The sample has over 130,000 clones, 75% to 90% seen once. General observations from the study: Quantification of TCR breadth and depth may have yielded underestimates of total T cell responses. Vaccine recipients surpassed placebo recipients in spike-specific TCR breadth.

On this clone itself: Its cognate antigen is unknown.

This sequence originates from a human donor who had recovered from COVID-19. The source material was peripheral blood, sampled after recovery from COVID-19. The gene calls are TRBV10-3 and TRBJ1-1; D remains unclear. CDR3 sequence reads: CAISESQVMNTEAFF. In nucleotides, the CDR3 is TGTGCCATCAGTGAGTCGCAGGTTATGAACACTGAAGCTTTCTTT.